This passage covers 27 T cell receptor beta chains from one sample sequenced in a study of patients and donors after allogeneic stem cell transplantation. Using its own MiXCR run on the RT-PCR reads, TCRdb lists one record per CDR3 protein. Of about 410,000 distinct CDR3 sequences detected, more than 15% appear once; the ten largest clones hold about 7%. The sample comprised blood, either unsorted or a sorted T cell fraction (not recorded which). These TCRs come from a human donor who was either an allogeneic HSCT recipient or a stem cell or donor lymphocyte infusion donor (not recorded which). It is not recorded whose cells these are; they may come from a transplant donor.

This chain connects TRBV20-1 to TRBJ2-5; D remains unclear. Germline CDR1 reads DFQATT; CDR2 reads SNEGSKA (reference sequence). The CDR3 extends over 12 amino acids. V gave up 1 base and J gave up 4 bases, with 7 bases separating them. The CDR3: CSARAVGETQYF. As DNA, the CDR3 is TGCAGTGCTAGAGCCGTTGGAGAGACCCAGTACTTC.

The rearrangement joins TRBV5-1 to TRBJ1-1, with TRBD1 as a possible D gene (5 bases). This CDR3 contains 14 residues. Trimming left V 7 bases short and J 4 bases short, with 17 bases between. Germline V gene sequence: CDR1 SGHRS, CDR2 YFSETQ. The CDR3 nucleotides are TGCGCCAGCCGGCAGGGTCCGGTTAGCACTGAAGCTTTCTTT. It yields the protein CASRQGPVSTEAFF.

This clonotype was detected a few times. CDR3 in amino acids: CASSLVRRNEQFF. The CDR3 DNA reads TGTGCCAGCAGCTTAGTGAGAAGAAATGAGCAGTTCTTC. The rearrangement uses TRBV7-9 and TRBJ2-1, with D unclear. The CDR3 contains 13 residues. The V gene's germline CDR1 is SEHNR and CDR2 FQNEAQ (reference sequence). Trimming took off 1 base at V and 7 bases at J, with 8 bases between the two ends. The variable domain in full, completed from reference TRBV7-9 and TRBJ2-1, reads DTGVSQNPRHKITKRGQNVTFRCDPISEHNRLYWYRQTLGQGPEFLTYFQNEAQLEKSRLLSDRFSAERPKGSFSTLEIQRTEQGDSAMYLCASSLVRRNEQFFGPGTRLTVL.

This clonotype appeared a few times. V usage is TRBV18 and J usage is TRBJ1-1; the D gene is possibly TRBD1 (6 bases). The CDR3 has 15 amino acids. Germline lookup yields CDR1 KGHSH and CDR2 LQKENI. The ends were cut back, 3 bases at V and 4 bases at J, with 15 bases in the middle. In DNA form, the CDR3 reads TGTGCCAGCTCACCTCTTACAGGGTCGGCCACTGAAGCTTTCTTT. It encodes CASSPLTGSATEAFF.

With respect to this clonotype: Its ends do not fully match the called genes, so a read error is possible. The V and J genes are TRBV20-1 and TRBJ2-5; D might be TRBD1 or TRBD2, each matching 5 bases. The length of the CDR3 is 11 residues. The germline CDR1 and CDR2 sequences are DFQATT and SNEGSKA (reference sequence). The CDR3 here is CSAGVWETRYF. The CDR3 DNA reads as TGCAGTGCGGGGGTTTGGGAGACCCGGTACTTC.

This clonotype was detected a few times. This sequence joins TRBV4-2 and TRBJ2-5; no clear D. V dropped 4 bases and J dropped 2 bases, with 11 bases sitting between them. Germline loops: CDR1 LGHNA, CDR2 YNFKEQ. This CDR3 contains 14 residues. CDR3 sequence reads: CASSRRLEQETQYF. The CDR3 DNA follows: TGTGCCAGCAGCCGCCGACTGGAGCAAGAGACCCAGTACTTC.

This clonotype showed up many times. The rearrangement links TRBV3-1 to TRBJ2-1, with 9 bases that match TRBD1. V gave up 2 bases and J gave up 4 bases; unmatched junction bases: 3. In germline, CDR1 is LGHDT, CDR2 YNNKEL (reference sequence). The CDR3 runs 15 residues. The CDR3 DNA reads TGTGCCAGCAGCCAACGGGACAGGGAATACAATGAGCAGTTCTTC. This sequence encodes CASSQRDREYNEQFF.

There are many counts of this clonotype. The V call is TRBV11-2, the J call TRBJ1-2; 8 positions match TRBD1. With V trimmed by 1 base and J by 4 bases, 2 bases remained unmatched. Germline values: CDR1 SGHAT, CDR2 FQNNGV. CDR3 length: 14 residues. The CDR3 loop is CASSLGTGLYGYTF. For the CDR3, the DNA is TGTGCCAGCAGCTTAGGGACAGGGCTCTATGGCTACACCTTC.

This clonotype was detected only a few times. In nucleotides, the CDR3 is TGCGCCAGCAGCCAAGTTCCGGGAGAGGAGGAGACCCAGTACTTC. This sequence encodes CASSQVPGEEETQYF. The V and J genes are TRBV4-1 and TRBJ2-5; D is perhaps TRBD2 (6 bases). V was clipped by 1 base and J by 5 bases, with 14 bases between them. Looked up from germline, CDR1 is MGHRA and CDR2 is YSYEKL. The CDR3 is 15 residues long.

This clonotype has only a few counts. The rearrangement uses TRBV29-1 and TRBJ2-7; no definite D call. CDR1 is SQVTM, CDR2 ANQGSEA, per germline. This CDR3 has 12 residues. V lost 7 bases, J lost 2 bases, and 12 bases lay in between. CDR3 bases: TGCAGCGGAGGAAGGTTACCCTACGAGCAGTACTTC. Its translation: CSGGRLPYEQYF.

The V and J genes are TRBV18 and TRBJ2-3; D unclear. The CDR3 totals 14 residues. Trimming left V 2 bases short and J 0 bases short, with 6 bases between. In germline, CDR1 is KGHSH, CDR2 LQKENI. The CDR3 sequence: CASSPGISTDTQYF. The CDR3 DNA reads as TGTGCCAGCTCACCAGGGATAAGCACAGATACGCAGTATTTT.

The chain links TRBV12-3 or TRBV12-4 to TRBJ1-2; perhaps TRBD1 as D (6 bases). The CDR3 sequence is 15 residues long. Trimming cost V 1 base and J 3 bases, with 12 bases left between them. The CDR3 is CASSLGGAQDYGYTF. DNA of the CDR3: TGTGCCAGCAGTTTAGGGGGGGCGCAGGACTATGGCTACACCTTC.

The table lists this clonotype with a few counts. This chain uses TRBV20-1 with TRBJ2-1; 10 bases align to TRBD2. Per germline, CDR1 DFQATT and CDR2 SNEGSKA (reference sequence). Trimming at V came to 3 bases and at J to 7 bases, leaving 9 bases not matched to a gene. This CDR3 has 15 residues. DNA of the CDR3: TGCAGTGCTAGTACAGCGGGAGGGCCGAGGAATGAGCAGTTCTTC. Translation gives CSASTAGGPRNEQFF.

The chain employs TRBV5-1 and TRBJ1-2; D unclear. V was pared by 4 bases and J by 8 bases, with 18 bases between. Germline V gene lookup returns CDR1 SGHRS and CDR2 YFSETQ. The CDR3 covers 14 residues. CDR3 region: CASSHSTPTRGYTF. Written as DNA, the CDR3 is TGCGCCAGCAGCCACTCTACACCAACTCGGGGCTACACCTTC.

In this sample, this clonotype turned up a few times. CDR3 in amino acids: CASSQGTGSSTDTQYF. The CDR3 region has the DNA TGTGCCAGCAGCCAGGGGACAGGAAGTAGCACAGATACGCAGTATTTT. The chain is built from TRBV7-3 and TRBJ2-3; 8 nucleotides line up with TRBD1. This CDR3 has 16 amino acids. Germline lookup yields CDR1 SGHTA and CDR2 FQGTGA. The V segment lost 5 bases and the J segment 0 bases; nucleotides outside the gene matches: 7.

This clonotype was seen ten or more times. The genes are TRBV6-5 and TRBJ1-1; D possibly corresponds to TRBD1 (6 bases). Trimming took off 2 bases at V and 1 base at J, with 17 bases between the two ends. This CDR3 is built from 17 residues. Germline CDR1 reads MNHEY; CDR2 reads SVGAGI. The CDR3 nucleotides read TGTGCCAGCAGTTACCCTATAGCACAGGGTGGGAACACTGAAGCTTTCTTT. It encodes CASSYPIAQGGNTEAFF.

In its sample, this clonotype was seen a few times. The chain recombines TRBV24-1 with TRBJ2-5; 7 nucleotides align to TRBD2. Per germline, CDR1 KGHDR and CDR2 SFDVKD. The CDR3 loop spans 14 amino acids. The junction had 0 bases not matched to a gene; V was cut back by 0 bases and J by 3 bases. The CDR3, as DNA: TGTGCCACCAGTGATTTGCGGGGGGAAGAGACCCAGTACTTC. Amino acid sequence: CATSDLRGEETQYF.

This clonotype has a count of ten or more. V is TRBV10-3 and J is TRBJ2-5; D unclear. The V gene lost 5 bases and the J gene lost 1 base, with 11 bases spanning the gap. The CDR3 runs 14 residues. Germline V gene lookup returns CDR1 ENHRY and CDR2 SYGVKD. CDR3 amino acids: CAISLGQSQETQYF. CDR3 nucleotides: TGTGCCATCAGTCTAGGGCAGAGCCAAGAGACCCAGTACTTC.

This clonotype was found many times. The rearrangement uses TRBV5-1 and TRBJ1-1; perhaps TRBD1 as D (5 bases). The CDR3 extends over 14 amino acids. V shed 1 base and J shed 2 bases, with 9 bases lying between them. The germline CDR1 and CDR2 sequences are SGHRS and YFSETQ. The CDR3 reads CASSLWGGNTEAFF. As DNA, the CDR3 is TGCGCCAGCAGCTTGTGGGGGGGAAACACTGAAGCTTTCTTT. The full variable domain, rest sourced from reference TRBV5-1 and TRBJ1-1, is KAGVTQTPRYLIKTRGQQVTLSCSPISGHRSVSWYQQTPGQGLQFLFEYFSETQRNKGNFPGRFSGRQFSNSRSEMNVSTLELGDSALYLCASSLWGGNTEAFFGQGTRLTVV.

The chain joins TRBV10-3 to TRBJ2-3; D not resolved. V was trimmed by 2 bases and J by 4 bases, leaving 16 bases between them. Germline loops: CDR1 ENHRY, CDR2 SYGVKD. The CDR3 consists of 16 residues. The DNA for the CDR3 is TGTGCCATCAGTGAGGGTCAGCCCTTTGGGGCAGATACGCAGTATTTT. Residues: CAISEGQPFGADTQYF.

This clonotype turned up a few times. The gene calls are TRBV20-1 and TRBJ1-3; D unresolved. The V end was cut by 0 bases, the J end by 0 bases, with 15 bases between. From germline, CDR1 is DFQATT and CDR2 SNEGSKA (reference sequence). The CDR3 consists of 17 residues. CDR3 region: CSARDNILPSSGNTIYF. The CDR3, as DNA: TGCAGTGCTAGAGATAATATCCTACCGAGCTCTGGAAACACCATATATTTT.

The sample holds a few counts of this clonotype. The chain carries TRBV9 and TRBJ2-7; D is unresolved. This CDR3 is built from 16 residues. V was trimmed by 2 bases and J by 3 bases, leaving 18 bases between them. The germline CDR1 and CDR2 sequences are SGDLS and YYNGEE. CDR3 DNA sequence: TGTGCCAGCAGCGTCCCTCGCCCGGACGGATTCTACGAGCAGTACTTC. This translates into CASSVPRPDGFYEQYF.

V is TRBV12-3 or TRBV12-4 and J is TRBJ1-4; D unclear. The CDR3 runs 16 residues. Between the trimmed V and J ends, which lost 6 bases and 4 bases, there was a span of 18 bases. CDR3 sequence reads: CASSPGPSTINEKLFF. In DNA, the CDR3 is TGTGCCAGCAGCCCGGGTCCCTCTACGATTAATGAAAAACTGTTTTTT.

The V call is TRBV4-1, the J call TRBJ2-2; TRBD1 agrees at 7 bases. Trimming took 0 bases from V and 7 from J; bases not matched to a gene: 8. The CDR3 has 16 residues. Germline lookup yields CDR1 MGHRA and CDR2 YSYEKL. The CDR3: CASSQDVTGASGELFF. In DNA, the CDR3 is TGCGCCAGCAGCCAAGATGTAACAGGGGCAAGCGGGGAGCTGTTTTTT.

This clonotype was picked up a small number of times. The J gene is TRBJ2-7, the V gene TRBV6-5, with D uncertain. Germline V gives CDR1 MNHEY, CDR2 SVGAGI. Trimming took 0 bases from V and 2 from J, leaving 14 bases between them. The CDR3 length is 16 residues. The CDR3 region has the DNA TGTGCCAGCAGTTACTCTTTGGACGCCCATGCCTACGAGCAGTACTTC. This encodes CASSYSLDAHAYEQYF.

A few counts support this clonotype. The CDR3 loop reads CASSQVGRDKYTDTQYF. The DNA for the CDR3 is TGCGCCAGCAGCCAAGTGGGCAGGGACAAATACACAGATACGCAGTATTTT. The rearrangement links TRBV4-1 to TRBJ2-3, with a tentative D call TRBD1 (6 bases). V lost 1 base to trimming and J lost 2 bases, with 16 bases between them. The germline gives CDR1 MGHRA, CDR2 YSYEKL. The CDR3 length is 17 residues.

This clonotype has a handful of counts. The V gene is TRBV4-2, the J gene TRBJ2-7, with TRBD1 as a possible D gene (6 bases). Deletions cut 0 bases from V and 4 bases from J, with 10 bases between. Germline V gene lookup returns CDR1 LGHNA and CDR2 YNFKEQ. This CDR3 is 14 amino acids long. CDR3 in amino acids: CASSQDLGAYEQYF. CDR3 nucleotide sequence: TGTGCCAGCAGCCAAGATCTGGGGGCTTACGAGCAGTACTTC.